The table lists the clone carrying this T cell receptor beta chain with a few counts. TCRdb reanalysed the 5' RACE reads using MiXCR and keeps one entry per CDR3 protein. The table lists hundreds of thousands of distinct CDR3 sequences, 20% to 25% of them singletons, with around 9.2% in the top ten. This sample was included in a study of T-cell memory formation after mild COVID-19. Study overall: In these data, TCR clusters were largely donor specific.

Between the trimmed V and J ends, which lost 6 bases and 5 bases, there was a span of 19 bases. The germline V gene encodes CDR1 MNHEY and CDR2 SMNVEV (reference sequence). CDR3 size: 15 residues. This chain links TRBV27 with TRBJ1-1; D gene ambiguous. The sample comprised PBMCs or a T cell subset sorted from them (not recorded which). The clonotype originates from an adult woman who had mild COVID-19 (a few samples of this study predate the infection). Cell type and time point are not known. Here the CDR3 reads CASRSTLEAYTEAFF. In DNA form, the CDR3 reads TGTGCCAGCAGATCGACGCTTGAGGCCTATACTGAAGCTTTCTTT.